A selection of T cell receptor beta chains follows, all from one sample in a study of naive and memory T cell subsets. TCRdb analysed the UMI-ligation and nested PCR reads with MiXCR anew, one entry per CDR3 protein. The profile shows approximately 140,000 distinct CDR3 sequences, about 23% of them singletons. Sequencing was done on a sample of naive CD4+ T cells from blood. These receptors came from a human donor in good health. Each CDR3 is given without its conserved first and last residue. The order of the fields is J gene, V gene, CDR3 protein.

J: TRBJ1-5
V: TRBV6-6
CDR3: ASSLGRGLPQH

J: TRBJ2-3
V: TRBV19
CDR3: ASSTTSTKARYTDTQY

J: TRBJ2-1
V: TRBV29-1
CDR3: SVEGGRGIYNEQF

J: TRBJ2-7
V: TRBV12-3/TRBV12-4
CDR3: ASSLAELAYEQY

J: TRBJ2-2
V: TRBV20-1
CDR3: SARMAGGSGELF

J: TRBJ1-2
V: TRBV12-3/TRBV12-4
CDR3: ASSLGTGTGYT

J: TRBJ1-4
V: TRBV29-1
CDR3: SVLQGPTNEKLF

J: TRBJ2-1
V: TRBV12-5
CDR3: ASGFSGGNEQF

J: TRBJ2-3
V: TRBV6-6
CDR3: ASSYGQRDTQY

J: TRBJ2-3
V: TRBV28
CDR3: ASSPHTGDSTQY

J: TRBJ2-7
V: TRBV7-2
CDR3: ASSPTVLSYEQY

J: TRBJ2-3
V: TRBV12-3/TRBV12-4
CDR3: ASSLRSGPTDTQY

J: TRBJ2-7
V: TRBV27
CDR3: ASSSWTGVRHEQY

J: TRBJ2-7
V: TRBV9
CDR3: ASSPFTGEQY

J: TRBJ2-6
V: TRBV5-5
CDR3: ASSLSYTGANVLT

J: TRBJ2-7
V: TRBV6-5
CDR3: ASSLGHAASYEQY

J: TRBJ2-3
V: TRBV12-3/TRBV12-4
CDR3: ASRRADTQY

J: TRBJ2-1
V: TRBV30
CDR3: AWSRLAGVGEQF

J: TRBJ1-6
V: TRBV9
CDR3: ASSVRGDSPLH

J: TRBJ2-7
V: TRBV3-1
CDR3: ASSPGTGRSSYEQY

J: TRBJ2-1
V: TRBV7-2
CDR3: ASSLARLGEQF

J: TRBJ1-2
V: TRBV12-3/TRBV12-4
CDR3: ASRGQGNVRSYT

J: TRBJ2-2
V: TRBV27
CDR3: ASSLLLSRGTGELF

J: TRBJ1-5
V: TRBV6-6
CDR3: ASTRIRSGMNQPQH

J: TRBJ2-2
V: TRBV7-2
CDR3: ASSLSLAGVTGELF

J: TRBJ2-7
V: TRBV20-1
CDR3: SANAVLEQY

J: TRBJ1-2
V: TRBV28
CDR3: ASSFSGIGGYT

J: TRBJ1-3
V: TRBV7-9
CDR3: ASSLSSGNTIY

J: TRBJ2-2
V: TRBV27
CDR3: ASSLGWLPGTGELF

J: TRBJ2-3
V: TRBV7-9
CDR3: ASSRSVTQY

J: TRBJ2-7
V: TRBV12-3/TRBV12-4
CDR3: ASSYRPGYEQY

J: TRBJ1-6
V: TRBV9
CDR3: ASSVALEYSPLH

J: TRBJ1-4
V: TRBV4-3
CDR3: ASSQDGQGLNEKLF